The rows below give T cell receptor beta chains drawn from one sample of a study of OX40 agonist ivuxolimab in advanced cancers. The assay was immunoSEQ multiplex PCR, and TCRdb's table has in-frame clones only and misses some. Of around 150,000 clones listed, 94% are singletons. Sequenced here: CD4+ or CD8+ T cells sorted from blood, sampled in a trial of the OX40 agonist ivuxolimab. Every receptor here comes from an adult with an advanced solid tumor such as melanoma, head and neck, liver or kidney cancer. Both conserved end residues are part of each CDR3. D genes are given only for firm matches. A clone size is listed for some rows: how often the clone was seen (once, few, many), or a class if it is expanded.

.	TRBJ2-2	TRBV5-1	.	CASSVTANTGELFF	TGCGCCAGCAGCGTGACAGCCAACACCGGGGAGCTGTTTTTT
.	TRBJ1-6	TRBV18	.	CASSPPGDNSPLHF	TGTGCCAGCTCACCACCCGGGGATAATTCACCCCTCCACTTT
.	TRBJ2-6	TRBV29-1	once	CSVVGSGANVLTF	TGCAGCGTTGTTGGCTCTGGGGCCAACGTCCTGACTTTC
.	TRBJ2-7	TRBV5-1	.	CASSWSMNSEQYF	TGCGCCAGCAGCTGGTCTATGAATTCCGAGCAGTACTTC
.	TRBJ1-1	TRBV5-5	.	CASSLGEGSNTEAFF	TGTGCCAGCAGCTTGGGGGAGGGCAGTAACACTGAAGCTTTCTTT
.	TRBJ1-4	TRBV4-1	.	CASSQDGGTVNEKLFF	TGCGCCAGCAGCCAAGATGGCGGGACGGTTAATGAAAAACTGTTTTTT
TRBD1	TRBJ1-1	TRBV19	.	CASSEGGSLPGAFF	TGTGCCAGTAGCGAAGGGGGCTCTCTCCCTGGAGCTTTCTTT
TRBD1	TRBJ2-5	TRBV27	once	CASSTKPPGGFQETQYF	TGTGCCAGCAGCACTAAACCACCAGGGGGCTTCCAAGAGACCCAGTACTTC
TRBD2	TRBJ2-1	TRBV19	.	CASKPLHTSGVSNEQFF	TGTGCCAGTAAGCCCCTTCATACTAGCGGGGTGAGCAATGAGCAGTTCTTC
.	TRBJ2-3	TRBV11-2	.	CASSLEGFSRDTQYF	TGTGCCAGCAGCTTAGAAGGGTTTTCCCGGGATACGCAGTATTTT
.	TRBJ2-2	TRBV7-7	once	CASSLDRSFTGELFF	TGTGCCAGCAGCTTAGACAGGTCATTCACCGGGGAGCTGTTTTTT
TRBD1	TRBJ1-5	TRBV18	.	CASSPEQTGRPYSNQPQHF	TGTGCCAGCTCACCAGAGCAGACAGGGCGACCCTATAGCAATCAGCCCCAGCATTTT
.	TRBJ2-1	TRBV7-6	.	CASSLERAGGGEQFF	TGTGCCAGCAGCTTAGAGCGGGCAGGAGGAGGTGAGCAGTTCTTC
.	TRBJ1-1	TRBV4-3	.	CASSQDQGGNTEAFF	TGCGCCAGCAGCCAAGATCAGGGTGGGAACACTGAAGCTTTCTTT
TRBD1	TRBJ1-2	TRBV28	.	CASSSSGGGNYGYTF	TGTGCCAGCAGTTCGTCAGGGGGGGGTAACTATGGCTACACCTTC
TRBD1	TRBJ2-1	TRBV7-7	.	CASSSQTGGSYNEQFF	TGTGCCAGCAGCTCACAGACAGGGGGCTCCTACAATGAGCAGTTCTTC